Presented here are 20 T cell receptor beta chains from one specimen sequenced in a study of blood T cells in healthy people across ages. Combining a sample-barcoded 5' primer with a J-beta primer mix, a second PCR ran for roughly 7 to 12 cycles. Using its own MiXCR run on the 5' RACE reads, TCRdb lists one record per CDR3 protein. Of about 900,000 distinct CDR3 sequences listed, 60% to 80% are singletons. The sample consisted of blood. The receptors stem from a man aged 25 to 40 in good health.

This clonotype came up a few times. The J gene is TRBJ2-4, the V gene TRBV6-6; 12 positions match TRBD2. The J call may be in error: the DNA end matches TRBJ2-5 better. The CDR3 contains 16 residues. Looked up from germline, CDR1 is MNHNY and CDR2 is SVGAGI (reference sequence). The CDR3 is CASSPTSGGGQETQYF. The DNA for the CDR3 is TGTGCCAGCAGCCCGACTAGCGGGGGAGGCCAAGAGACCCAGTACTTC.

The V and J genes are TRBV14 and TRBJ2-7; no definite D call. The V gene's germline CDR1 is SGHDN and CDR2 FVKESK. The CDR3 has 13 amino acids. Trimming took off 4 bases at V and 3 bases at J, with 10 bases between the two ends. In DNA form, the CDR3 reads TGTGCCAGCAGCCCTGCCCTCCGCTACGAGCAGTACTTC. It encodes CASSPALRYEQYF. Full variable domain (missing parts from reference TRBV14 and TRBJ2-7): EAGVTQFPSHSVIEKGQTVTLRCDPISGHDNLYWYRRVMGKEIKFLLHFVKESKQDESGMPNNRFLAERTGGTYSTLKVQPAELEDSGVYFCASSPALRYEQYFGPGTRLTVT.

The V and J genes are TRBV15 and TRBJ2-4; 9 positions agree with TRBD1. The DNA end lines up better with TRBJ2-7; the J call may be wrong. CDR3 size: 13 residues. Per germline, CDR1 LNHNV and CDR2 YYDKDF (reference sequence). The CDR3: CATGGTGLPEQYF. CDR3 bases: TGTGCCACCGGAGGGACAGGGCTCCCCGAGCAGTACTTC.

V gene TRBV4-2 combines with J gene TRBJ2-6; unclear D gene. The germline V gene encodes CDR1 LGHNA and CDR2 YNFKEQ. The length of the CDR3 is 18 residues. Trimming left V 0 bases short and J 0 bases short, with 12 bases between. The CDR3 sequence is CASSQDLGSGSGANVLTF. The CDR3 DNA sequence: TGTGCCAGCAGCCAAGATTTGGGTTCGGGCTCTGGGGCCAACGTCCTGACTTTC.

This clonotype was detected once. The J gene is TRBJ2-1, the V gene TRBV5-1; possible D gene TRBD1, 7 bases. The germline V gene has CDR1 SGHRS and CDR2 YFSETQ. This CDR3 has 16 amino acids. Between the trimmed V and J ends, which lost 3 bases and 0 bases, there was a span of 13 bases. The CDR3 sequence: CASSSRGDSSYNEQFF. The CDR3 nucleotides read TGCGCCAGCAGCTCCAGGGGGGACAGCTCCTACAATGAGCAGTTCTTC.

This CDR3 reads CSAGDSITYEQYF. CDR3 bases: TGCAGTGCGGGGGACTCTATCACCTACGAGCAGTACTTC. The rearrangement uses TRBV20-1 and TRBJ2-5; D is perhaps TRBD2 (6 bases). The J call is doubtful: the DNA matches TRBJ2-7 better. Germline V gene data show CDR1 as DFQATT and CDR2 as SNEGSKA (reference sequence). This CDR3 has 13 amino acids.

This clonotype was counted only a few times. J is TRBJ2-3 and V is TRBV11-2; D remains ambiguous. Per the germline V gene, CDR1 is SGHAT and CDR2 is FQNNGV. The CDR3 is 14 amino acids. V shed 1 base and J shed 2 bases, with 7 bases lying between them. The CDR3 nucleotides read TGTGCCAGCAGCTTAGGGGCAGACACAGATACGCAGTATTTT. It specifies CASSLGADTDTQYF.

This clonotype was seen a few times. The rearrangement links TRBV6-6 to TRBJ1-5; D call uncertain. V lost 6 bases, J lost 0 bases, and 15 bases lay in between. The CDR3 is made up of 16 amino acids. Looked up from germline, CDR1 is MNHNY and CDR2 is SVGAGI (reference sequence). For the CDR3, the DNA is TGTGCCAGCAGGGAAAGAGTCCTTTTTAGCAATCAGCCCCAGCATTTT. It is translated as CASRERVLFSNQPQHF.

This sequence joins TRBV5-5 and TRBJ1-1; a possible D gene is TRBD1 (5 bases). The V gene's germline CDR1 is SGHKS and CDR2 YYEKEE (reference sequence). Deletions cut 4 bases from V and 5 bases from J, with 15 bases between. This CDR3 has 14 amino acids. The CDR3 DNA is TGTGCCAGCAGCCGTGGGGCCGGGCGGACTGAAGCTTTCTTT. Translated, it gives CASSRGAGRTEAFF.

The CDR3 is CASSEVAVSYEQYF. DNA for the CDR3: TGTGCCAGCAGTGAAGTAGCGGTTTCCTACGAGCAGTACTTC. This chain uses TRBV2 with TRBJ2-7, with TRBD2 as a possible D gene (6 bases). Germline CDR1 is SNHLY and CDR2 is FYNNEI. V lost 1 base, J lost 1 base, and 8 bases lay in between. The length of the CDR3 is 14 residues.

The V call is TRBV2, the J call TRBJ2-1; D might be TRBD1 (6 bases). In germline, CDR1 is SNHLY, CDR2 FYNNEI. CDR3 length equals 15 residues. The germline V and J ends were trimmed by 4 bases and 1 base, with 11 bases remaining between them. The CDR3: CASSAGTQSYNEQFF. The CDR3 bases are TGTGCCAGCAGTGCCGGGACACAGTCCTACAATGAGCAGTTCTTC. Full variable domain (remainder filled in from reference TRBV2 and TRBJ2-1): EPEVTQTPSHQVTQMGQEVILRCVPISNHLYFYWYRQILGQKVEFLVSFYNNEISEKSEIFDDQFSVERPDGSNFTLKIRSTKLEDSAMYFCASSAGTQSYNEQFFGPGTRLTVL.

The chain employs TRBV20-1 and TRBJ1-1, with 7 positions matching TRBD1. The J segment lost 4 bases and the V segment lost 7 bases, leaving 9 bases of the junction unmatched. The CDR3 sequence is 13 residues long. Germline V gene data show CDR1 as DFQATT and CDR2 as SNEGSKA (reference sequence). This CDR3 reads CSVQTGSRTEAFF. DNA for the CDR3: TGCAGTGTTCAGACAGGGTCGCGCACTGAAGCTTTCTTT.

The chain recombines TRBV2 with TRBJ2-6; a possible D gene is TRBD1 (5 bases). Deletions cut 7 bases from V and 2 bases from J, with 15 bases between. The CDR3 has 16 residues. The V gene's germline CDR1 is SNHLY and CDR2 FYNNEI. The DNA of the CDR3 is TGTGCCAGCACTCGTCAGGGAACCCCTGGGGCCAACGTCCTGACTTTC. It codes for CASTRQGTPGANVLTF.

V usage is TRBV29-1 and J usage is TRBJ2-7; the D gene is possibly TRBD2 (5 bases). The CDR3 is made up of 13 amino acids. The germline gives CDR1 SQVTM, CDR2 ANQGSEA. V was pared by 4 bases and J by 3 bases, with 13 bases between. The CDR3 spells CSVGETGSYEQYF. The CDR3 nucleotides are TGCAGCGTTGGGGAAACGGGAAGCTACGAGCAGTACTTC.

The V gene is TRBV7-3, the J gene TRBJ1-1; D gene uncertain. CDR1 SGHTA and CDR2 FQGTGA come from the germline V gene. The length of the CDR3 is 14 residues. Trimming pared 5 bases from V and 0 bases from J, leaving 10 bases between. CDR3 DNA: TGTGCCAGCAGCCAGTCCCAGTTGAACACTGAAGCTTTCTTT. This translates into CASSQSQLNTEAFF.

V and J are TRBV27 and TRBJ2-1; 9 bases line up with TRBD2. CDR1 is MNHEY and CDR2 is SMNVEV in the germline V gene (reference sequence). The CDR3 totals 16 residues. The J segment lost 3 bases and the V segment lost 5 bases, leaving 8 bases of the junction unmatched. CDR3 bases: TGTGCCAGCAGTCAAGCGCTAGCGGGGTACTACAATGAGCAGTTCTTC. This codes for CASSQALAGYYNEQFF.

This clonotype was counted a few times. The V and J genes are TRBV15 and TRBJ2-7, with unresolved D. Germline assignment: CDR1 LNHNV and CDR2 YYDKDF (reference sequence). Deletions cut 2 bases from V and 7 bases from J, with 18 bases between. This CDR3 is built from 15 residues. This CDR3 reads CATSRTDIEAKEQYF. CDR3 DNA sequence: TGTGCCACCAGCAGAACTGACATTGAGGCCAAGGAGCAGTACTTC.

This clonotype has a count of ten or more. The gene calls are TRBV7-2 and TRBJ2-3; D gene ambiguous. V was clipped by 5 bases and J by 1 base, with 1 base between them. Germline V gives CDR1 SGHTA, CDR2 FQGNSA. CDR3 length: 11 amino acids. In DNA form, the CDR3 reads TGTGCCAGCAGCCGCACAGATACGCAGTATTTT. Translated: CASSRTDTQYF.

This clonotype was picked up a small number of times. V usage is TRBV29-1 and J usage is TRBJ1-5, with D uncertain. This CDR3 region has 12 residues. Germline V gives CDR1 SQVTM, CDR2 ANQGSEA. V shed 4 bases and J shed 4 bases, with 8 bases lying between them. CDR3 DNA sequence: TGCAGCGTTGGCAGCGGGAATCAGCCCCAGCATTTT. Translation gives CSVGSGNQPQHF.

The CDR3 sequence is CASSVSPGDGTGELFF. The CDR3 DNA reads as TGTGCCAGCAGCGTAAGCCCCGGGGACGGAACCGGGGAGCTGTTTTTT. The V and J genes are TRBV9 and TRBJ2-2, with D perhaps given as TRBD1 or TRBD2 (5 bases each). The germline V and J ends were trimmed by 1 base and 5 bases, with 15 bases remaining between them. This CDR3 comprises 16 residues. Germline assignment: CDR1 SGDLS and CDR2 YYNGEE.